This entry concerns a single T cell receptor beta chain. Its antigen is undetermined. TCRdb re-called the PCR reads through MiXCR, storing one row per CDR3 protein. Of under 650,000 distinct CDR3 sequences listed, approximately 20% are singletons. The data were obtained in a study of molecular identifiers for immune sequencing clone quantification. Study findings and constraints: One cell's worth of spiked Jurkat TCR RNA was reportedly detectable among 970,000 or so naive cells. The study found clones above 20 RNA copies held over 99% of effector molecules and under 1% in naive cells.

Germline-derived CDR1 and CDR2 are MGHRA and YSYEKL. This CDR3 is 18 amino acids long. V lost 3 bases to trimming and J lost 6 bases; unmatched junction nucleotides: 13. The chain links TRBV4-1 to TRBJ2-4, with 11 bases aligning to TRBD2. This receptor was identified in a human donor in good health. Some libraries in this study had Jurkat cell RNA spiked in. Sequenced sample: naive CD8+ T cells from blood, with Jurkat cell RNA spiked in. Indicated subset: FACS-sorted CD8+CD4-CCR7+CD45RA+ naive T cells. The CDR3 bases are TGCGCCAGCAGCCAGGTGATAAGTAGCGGGGGGGCAGGAAACATTCAGTACTTC. The encoded protein is CASSQVISSGGAGNIQYF.